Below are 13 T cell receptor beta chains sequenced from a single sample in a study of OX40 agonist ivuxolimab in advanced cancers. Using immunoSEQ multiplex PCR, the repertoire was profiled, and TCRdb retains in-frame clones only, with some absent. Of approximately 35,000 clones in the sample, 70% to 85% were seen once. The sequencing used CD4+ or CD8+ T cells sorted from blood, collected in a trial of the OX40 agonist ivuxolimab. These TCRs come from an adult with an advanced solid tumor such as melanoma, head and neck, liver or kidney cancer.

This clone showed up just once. CDR3 DNA: TGTGCCTGTAGGTCCGGAAACACCATATATTTT. Amino acids: CACRSGNTIYF. The rearrangement joins TRBV30 to TRBJ1-3; unclear D gene. The V end was cut by 6 bases, the J end by 4 bases, with 7 bases between. The CDR3 is 11 residues long. CDR1 GTSNPN and CDR2 SVGIG come from the germline V gene (reference sequence).

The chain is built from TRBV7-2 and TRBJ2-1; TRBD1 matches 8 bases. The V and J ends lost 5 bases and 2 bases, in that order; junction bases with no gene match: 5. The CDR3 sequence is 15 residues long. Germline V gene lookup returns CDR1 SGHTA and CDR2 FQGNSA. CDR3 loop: CASSPDRGTYNEQFF. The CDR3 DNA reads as TGTGCCAGCAGCCCAGACAGGGGAACCTACAATGAGCAGTTCTTC.

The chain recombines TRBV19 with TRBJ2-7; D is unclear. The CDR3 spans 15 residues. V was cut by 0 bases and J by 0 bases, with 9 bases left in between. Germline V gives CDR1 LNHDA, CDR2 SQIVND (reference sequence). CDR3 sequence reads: CASSIDATVSYEQYF. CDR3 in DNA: TGTGCCAGTAGTATAGATGCAACGGTCTCCTACGAGCAGTACTTC.

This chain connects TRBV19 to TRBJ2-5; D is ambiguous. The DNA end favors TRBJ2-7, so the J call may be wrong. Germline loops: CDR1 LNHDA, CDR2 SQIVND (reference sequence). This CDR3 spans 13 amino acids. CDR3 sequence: CASSIGLSYEQYF. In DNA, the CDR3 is TGTGCCAGTAGTATAGGGCTTTCCTACGAGCAGTACTTC.

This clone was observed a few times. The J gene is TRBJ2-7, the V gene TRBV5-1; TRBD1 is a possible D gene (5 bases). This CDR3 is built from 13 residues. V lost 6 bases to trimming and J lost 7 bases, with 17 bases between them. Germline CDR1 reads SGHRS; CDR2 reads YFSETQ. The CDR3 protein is CASTQLKAGEQYF. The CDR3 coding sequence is TGCGCCAGCACCCAACTCAAGGCAGGGGAGCAGTACTTC.

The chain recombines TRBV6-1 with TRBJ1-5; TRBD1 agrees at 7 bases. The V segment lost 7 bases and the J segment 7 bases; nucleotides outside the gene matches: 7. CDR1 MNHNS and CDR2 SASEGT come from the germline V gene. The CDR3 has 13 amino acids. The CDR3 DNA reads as TGTGCCAGCACCACAGGGGAGTCCCAGCCCCAGCATTTT. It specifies CASTTGESQPQHF.

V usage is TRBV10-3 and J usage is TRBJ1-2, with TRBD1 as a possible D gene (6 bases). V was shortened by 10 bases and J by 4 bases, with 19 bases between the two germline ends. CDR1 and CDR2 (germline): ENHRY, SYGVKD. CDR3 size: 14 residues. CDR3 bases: TGTGCCAGCAGCAACAAAGGACAGCTCTATGGCTACACCTTC. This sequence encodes CASSNKGQLYGYTF.

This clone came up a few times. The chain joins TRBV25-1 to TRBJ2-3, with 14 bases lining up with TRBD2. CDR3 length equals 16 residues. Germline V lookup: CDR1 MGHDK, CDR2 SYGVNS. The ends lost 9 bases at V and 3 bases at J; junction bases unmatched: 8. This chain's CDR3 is CASPGLAGGITDTQYF. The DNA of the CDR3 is TGTGCCAGTCCCGGACTAGCGGGGGGTATAACAGATACGCAGTATTTT.

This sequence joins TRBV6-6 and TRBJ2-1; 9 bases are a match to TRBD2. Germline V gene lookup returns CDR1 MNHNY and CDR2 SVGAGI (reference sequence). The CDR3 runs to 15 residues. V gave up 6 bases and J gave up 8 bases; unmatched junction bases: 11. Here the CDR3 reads CASRSPQRGVHEQFF. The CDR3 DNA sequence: TGTGCCAGCAGATCCCCCCAGCGGGGGGTCCATGAGCAGTTCTTC.

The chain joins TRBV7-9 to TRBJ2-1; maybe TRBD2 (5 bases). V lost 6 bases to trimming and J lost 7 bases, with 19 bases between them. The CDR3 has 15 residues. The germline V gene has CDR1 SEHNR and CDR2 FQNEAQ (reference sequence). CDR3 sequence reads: CASSPLWRGLNEQFF. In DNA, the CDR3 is TGTGCCAGCAGTCCTCTCTGGAGAGGACTGAATGAGCAGTTCTTC. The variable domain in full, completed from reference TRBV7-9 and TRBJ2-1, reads DTGVSQNPRHKITKRGQNVTFRCDPISEHNRLYWYRQTLGQGPEFLTYFQNEAQLEKSRLLSDRFSAERPKGSFSTLEIQRTEQGDSAMYLCASSPLWRGLNEQFFGPGTRLTVL.

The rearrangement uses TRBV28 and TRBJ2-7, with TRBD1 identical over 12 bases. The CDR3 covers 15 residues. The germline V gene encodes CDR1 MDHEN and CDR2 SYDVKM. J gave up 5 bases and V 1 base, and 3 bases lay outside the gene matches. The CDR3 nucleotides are TGTGCCAGCAGTTTATCCCGGGACAGGGGGCACGAGCAGTACTTC. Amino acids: CASSLSRDRGHEQYF.

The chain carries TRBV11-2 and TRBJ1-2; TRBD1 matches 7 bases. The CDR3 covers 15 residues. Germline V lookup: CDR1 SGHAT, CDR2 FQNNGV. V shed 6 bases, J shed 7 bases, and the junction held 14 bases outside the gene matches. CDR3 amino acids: CASSHLGTERSGYTF. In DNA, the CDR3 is TGTGCCAGCAGTCACCTAGGGACAGAGAGGAGTGGCTACACCTTC.

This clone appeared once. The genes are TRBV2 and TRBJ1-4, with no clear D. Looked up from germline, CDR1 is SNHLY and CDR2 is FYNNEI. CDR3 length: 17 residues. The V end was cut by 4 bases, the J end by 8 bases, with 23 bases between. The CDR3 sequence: CASSGGLTAAAEEKLFF. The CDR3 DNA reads TGTGCCAGCAGTGGTGGACTTACAGCGGCTGCGGAAGAAAAACTGTTTTTT.